Sequencing of this TCR beta chain was carried out in a study of blood T cell repertoires in COVID-19 (dated by TCRdb to the early 2020s). About the study as a whole: Collaborator samples came from the United States, Italy and Spain and covered acute and convalescent phases of COVID-19. The material from the prospective study consisted of cDNA or gDNA derived from T cells, B-cell-depleted T cells, or PBMCs. Subjects who had been exposed to COVID-19, were actively infected with it, or had recovered from it provided the deeply sampled blood TCRbeta repertoires that made up the dataset. The repertoires were made available in a free public database intended to serve as a resource for research on the immune response to SARS-CoV-2. The samples were drawn from two sources: the first 160 participants of the ongoing ImmuneRACE study, and about 1,300 subjects contributed by 6 global collaborators. Nearly every sample came with metadata listing a de-identified subject ID, COVID-19 status, age in years and sex. Where available, HLA class I and class II types were obtained from metadata supplied by the sample provider rather than from assay-based typing.

This clone was counted a single time. Its antigen is unknown. Per-base qualities were not stored, and no clone one base away is much larger. The germline V gene yields SGHTS for CDR1 and YDEGEE for CDR2. The CDR3 has 15 amino acids, counting the end cysteine and phenylalanine. CDR3 DNA only is kept here, 45 bases in frame from base 1. For this chain, trimming is 4 bases at the V end and 4 bases at the J end, and the number of junction bases without a gene match is 7. Whole blood was collected in K2EDTA tubes by collaborating institutions according to the institutions' own protocols. Collaborator samples were shipped for TCRbeta analysis as frozen whole blood, isolated PBMCs, or DNA extracted from either sample type. On the study overall, not on this receptor specifically: How much clinical and demographic metadata was included differed by source and by participant, and the metadata was provided uncurated.

TCRbeta CDR3 regions were amplified from genomic DNA using the immunoSEQ Assay, a bias-controlled multiplex PCR. The study's processing was this. The number of nucleated cells in each sample was estimated from the amplification of reference gene primers within the assay. Sequence reads were collapsed and filtered to measure the absolute abundance of every unique TCRbeta CDR3 rearrangement. For each sample, productive Simpson clonality was calculated as the square root of Simpson's diversity index across productive rearrangements. The clones in this table, taken by TCRdb from immuneACCESS, are in-frame only. Not every clone is retained; where verified, under half of the shortfall comes from an unresolved V gene, and the cause of the rest is unknown. V and J calls and clone size are those listed in that table; D and trimming were worked out from the DNA. The sample table records roughly 60,000 clones; 75% to 90% of these occur just once. The ten largest clones take up more than 13% of the sample.

The source material was peripheral blood. This TCR came from a man older than 75 with acute or convalescent COVID-19. The chain was built from TRBV5-8 and TRBJ2-1; a stretch of 8 junction bases matches TRBD2. This receptor has the CDR3 CASSRGGAMYNEQFF. The nucleotides are TGTGCCAGCAGCCGGGGGGGGGCCATGTACAATGAGCAGTTCTTC.